Below are 29 T cell receptor beta chains sequenced from a single sample in a study of T cells in Graves' hyperthyroidism and ophthalmopathy (dated by TCRdb to the late 2010s). The library was prepared using multiplex PCR. Reads for this sample came from an Illumina HiSeq 2000. The TCR beta CDR3 regions were amplified from RNA transcripts. A first-round RT-PCR of the TCR CDR3 used the HTBI primer set with the Qiagen OneStep RT-PCR kit. The raw public reads went through TCRdb reprocessing: fastp at Q25, MiXCR clone calling, in-frame beta chains kept. CDR3 protein sequences are deduplicated, and each keeps its most common genes and DNA. Counted in this sample were hundreds of thousands of distinct CDR3 sequences; approximately 17% of them appeared once. The ten largest account for about 16% of the sample. Sequences were obtained from blood. All receptors come from a woman aged 18-29 years with Graves' ophthalmopathy.

The rearrangement joins TRBV11-2 to TRBJ2-7; 9 bases line up with TRBD1. The CDR3 is 16 amino acids. Germline CDR1 reads SGHAT; CDR2 reads FQNNGV. J lost 2 bases, V lost 8 bases, and 13 bases had no gene match. CDR3: CASRRRGGQGTYEQYF. CDR3 DNA: TGTGCCAGCCGCCGAAGGGGAGGACAGGGGACCTACGAGCAGTACTTC.

The chain combines TRBV6-1 with TRBJ1-6; D is unclear. The CDR3 loop spans 18 amino acids. CDR1 and CDR2 (germline): MNHNS, SASEGT. V lost 7 bases to trimming and J lost 0 bases, with 19 bases between them. The CDR3 DNA follows: TGTGCCAGCAATGACTGGACTTTCCTGAGCTCCTATAATTCACCCCTCCACTTT. Residues: CASNDWTFLSSYNSPLHF.

In the case of this clonotype: Here the CDR3 omits its conserved ending phenylalanine or tryptophan, so a read error is the likely source. This rearrangement joins TRBV6-2 or TRBV6-3 to TRBJ2-7, with D perhaps being TRBD1 or TRBD2 (5 bases each). CDR3 length: 16 amino acids. CDR1 and CDR2 from the germline V gene are MNHEY and SVGEGT. Trimming shortened V by 6 bases and J by 3 bases, and 21 bases separated the two germline ends. The CDR3 protein is CASSTYIPGRNYEQYL. DNA for the CDR3: TGTGCCAGCAGCACATACATTCCGGGACGGAACTACGAGCAGTACCTC.

As for this clonotype: A much larger clone differs by one base, so this may be a read error. The chain uses TRBV27 and TRBJ2-1; TRBD2 might be the D (6 bases). Trimming stripped 7 bases from V and 8 bases from J, with 21 bases between. The CDR3 loop spans 15 amino acids. CDR1 is MNHEY and CDR2 is SMNVEV in the germline V gene (reference sequence). The CDR3 protein is CASTLRGRTGYEQFF. In nucleotides, the CDR3 is TGTGCCAGCACCCTGAGAGGGAGGACCGGTTATGAGCAGTTCTTC.

The rearrangement joins TRBV5-1 to TRBJ2-5; D assignment may be TRBD1 or TRBD2 (5 bases each). The last part of the DNA fits TRBJ2-4 better; the J call may be wrong. In germline, CDR1 is SGHRS, CDR2 YFSETQ. The CDR3 covers 17 residues. The CDR3 DNA follows: TGCGCCAGCAGCTTGTACGGGGTCAGGGACGCCAAAAACATTCAGTACTTC. Encoded protein: CASSLYGVRDAKNIQYF.

The chain uses TRBV10-3 and TRBJ1-3; D not certain. The CDR3 spans 13 residues. The V end lost 6 bases, the J end lost 0 bases, and 6 bases lay between the germline ends. Germline loops: CDR1 ENHRY, CDR2 SYGVKD. CDR3 DNA sequence: TGTGCCATCAGAAGGCACTCTGGAAACACCATATATTTT. This codes for CAIRRHSGNTIYF.

This clonotype was seen a few times. The chain employs TRBV27 and TRBJ2-7, with 7 bases that match TRBD2. Losses at the gene ends were 5 bases for V and 5 bases for J; bases not matched to a gene: 6. This CDR3 spans 13 amino acids. Germline V gene sequence: CDR1 MNHEY, CDR2 SMNVEV (reference sequence). The CDR3 DNA sequence: TGTGCCAGCAGTCAGCGGGAATATCACGAGCAGTACTTC. This codes for CASSQREYHEQYF.

In this sample, this clonotype turned up many times. Here the CDR3 DNA reads TGTGCCACCAGTGATTCCGGGGGCAGGAATACTGAAGCTTTCTTT. Protein product: CATSDSGGRNTEAFF. V usage is TRBV24-1 and J usage is TRBJ1-1, with a tentative D call TRBD1 (6 bases). This CDR3 is built from 15 residues. Germline assignment: CDR1 KGHDR and CDR2 SFDVKD. Trimming took 2 bases from V and 5 from J, leaving 14 bases between them.

This clonotype has a count of ten or more. V and J are TRBV5-1 and TRBJ2-3; TRBD2 matches at 9 bases. The V segment lost 3 bases and the J segment 4 bases; nucleotides outside the gene matches: 9. The CDR3 has 16 residues. Germline loops: CDR1 SGHRS, CDR2 YFSETQ. CDR3 DNA: TGCGCCAGCAGCTCTAGTGGTAGCGGGAGTGCAGATACGCAGTATTTT. Translating gives CASSSSGSGSADTQYF.

This clonotype has a handful of counts. A read error is possible here, since a much larger clone lies one base away. The conserved final phenylalanine or tryptophan is absent from the CDR3, which likely points to a read error. The chain couples TRBV7-3 to TRBJ2-3, with D possibly TRBD2 on 5 matching bases. V lost 2 bases and J 0 bases, leaving 9 bases between the germline ends. The CDR3 runs to 15 residues. Germline lookup yields CDR1 SGHTA and CDR2 FQGTGA. CDR3: CASSLAGVSTDTQYL. CDR3 in DNA: TGTGCCAGCAGCTTAGCGGGCGTAAGCACAGATACGCAGTATCTT.

This clonotype was observed many times. This chain links TRBV7-2 with TRBJ2-7; a possible D gene is TRBD1 (6 bases). The CDR3 totals 13 residues. Germline assignment: CDR1 SGHTA and CDR2 FQGNSA. V lost 1 base to trimming and J lost 12 bases, with 16 bases between them. Here the CDR3 DNA reads TGTGCCAGCAGCTTAGACCCAGGGGACCAGCCGTACTTC. Its translation: CASSLDPGDQPYF.

This clonotype was counted between two and nine times. The CDR3 coding sequence is TGCAGCGTTGAATTGGAGAATCACTACGAGCAGTACTTC. Translated: CSVELENHYEQYF. J is TRBJ2-7 and V is TRBV29-1; D remains unclear. Trimming took 2 bases from V and 3 from J, leaving 11 bases between them. This CDR3 contains 13 residues. Looked up from germline, CDR1 is SQVTM and CDR2 is ANQGSEA.

At least ten counts were recorded for this clonotype. The chain carries TRBV29-1 and TRBJ2-1; 11 positions agree with TRBD2. Germline CDR1 reads SQVTM; CDR2 reads ANQGSEA. The CDR3 is made up of 16 amino acids. Trimming at V came to 3 bases and at J to 7 bases, leaving 11 bases not matched to a gene. CDR3 residues: CSVDPFSGGAANEQFF. As DNA, the CDR3 is TGCAGCGTTGATCCTTTTAGCGGGGGGGCCGCGAATGAGCAGTTCTTC.

This chain uses TRBV11-2 with TRBJ2-1, with 9 bases lining up with TRBD2. Germline V gene lookup returns CDR1 SGHAT and CDR2 FQNNGV. The CDR3 length is 13 residues. Trimming at V came to 5 bases and at J to 9 bases, leaving 5 bases not matched to a gene. The CDR3 nucleotides are TGTGCCAGCAGCAGTAGCGGGAGTACTGAGCAGTTCTTC. Its translation is CASSSSGSTEQFF.

This clonotype was seen a handful of times. The CDR3 reads CASSIFRTNEAFF. The CDR3 DNA follows: TGTGCCAGTAGTATCTTCCGGACAAATGAAGCTTTCTTT. V is TRBV19 and J is TRBJ1-1; a possible D gene is TRBD1 (5 bases). Trimming took 3 bases from V and 7 from J, leaving 12 bases between them. Germline V gene sequence: CDR1 LNHDA, CDR2 SQIVND (reference sequence). This CDR3 has 13 amino acids.

The chain uses TRBV20-1 and TRBJ2-2; a possible D gene is TRBD2 (7 bases). V was trimmed by 0 bases and J by 6 bases, leaving 14 bases between them. Germline CDR1 is DFQATT and CDR2 is SNEGSKA (reference sequence). This CDR3 has 15 amino acids. CDR3 DNA sequence: TGCAGTGCTAGAGATGAAGGGGGGGCCGCCGGGGAGCTGTTTTTT. This encodes CSARDEGGAAGELFF.

This clonotype was detected only a few times. This chain links TRBV2 with TRBJ2-2; TRBD1 matches 9 bases. The CDR3 totals 16 residues. Losses at the gene ends were 3 bases for V and 5 bases for J; bases not matched to a gene: 7. CDR1 is SNHLY, CDR2 FYNNEI, per germline. CDR3 sequence: CASSETGGMSTGELFF. Here the CDR3 DNA reads TGTGCCAGCAGTGAGACAGGGGGAATGAGTACCGGGGAGCTGTTTTTT.

This clonotype showed up many times. The genes are TRBV6-1 and TRBJ2-7; D gene uncertain. The CDR3 sequence is 13 residues long. Trimming left V 4 bases short and J 3 bases short, with 10 bases between. The germline V gene has CDR1 MNHNS and CDR2 SASEGT. The CDR3 spells CASSGHLLYEQYF. CDR3 coding DNA: TGTGCCAGCAGTGGACATCTCCTCTACGAGCAGTACTTC.

This chain links TRBV20-1 with TRBJ1-1, with unresolved D. Trimming removed 0 bases from V and 0 bases from J, with 14 bases in between. This CDR3 has 16 residues. In germline, CDR1 is DFQATT, CDR2 SNEGSKA (reference sequence). The CDR3 DNA is TGCAGTGCTAGAGATAAGGCCGGGGTCATGAACACTGAAGCTTTCTTT. It codes for CSARDKAGVMNTEAFF.

There are a few counts of this clonotype. The CDR3 region is CASSSWTSGGNTGELFF. In nucleotides, the CDR3 is TGTGCCAGCAGTTCATGGACTAGCGGGGGAAACACCGGGGAGCTGTTTTTT. The chain links TRBV12-3 or TRBV12-4 to TRBJ2-2; 13 nucleotides align to TRBD2. The CDR3 totals 17 residues. V lost 4 bases and J lost 2; bases outside the gene matches: 4.

The V and J genes are TRBV7-8 and TRBJ1-5, with D unclear. CDR3 size: 16 residues. Germline CDR1 is SGHVS and CDR2 is FQNEAQ. Trimming left V 0 bases short and J 0 bases short, with 9 bases between. The CDR3 loop reads CASSLAFGDSNQPQHF. In nucleotides, the CDR3 is TGTGCCAGCAGCTTAGCTTTTGGCGATAGCAATCAGCCCCAGCATTTT.

This clonotype was counted many times. The V gene is TRBV18, the J gene TRBJ2-7, with D hard to call. This CDR3 comprises 14 residues. CDR1 and CDR2 from the germline V gene are KGHSH and LQKENI. Trimming removed 3 bases at V and 0 bases at J, with 9 bases between. The CDR3 sequence: CASSPLDDSYEQYF. The CDR3 DNA is TGTGCCAGCTCACCTCTGGACGACTCCTACGAGCAGTACTTC.

Regarding this clonotype: Given the absence of the conserved phenylalanine or tryptophan at the CDR3 end, a read error is likely. V usage is TRBV28 and J usage is TRBJ2-7; D is uncertain. Germline lookup yields CDR1 MDHEN and CDR2 SYDVKM. The V end was cut by 7 bases, the J end by 2 bases, with 15 bases between. The CDR3 is made up of 14 amino acids. Here the CDR3 reads CASTSASLTYEQYL. CDR3 DNA: TGTGCCAGCACCTCCGCCAGCCTGACCTACGAGCAGTACCTC.

Turning to this clonotype: One base away lies a much larger clone, so this may be a sequencing read error. The chain has TRBV20-1 and TRBJ2-3; tentatively, D is TRBD1 (6 bases). The germline V gene has CDR1 DFQATT and CDR2 SNEGSKA (reference sequence). The CDR3 has 14 amino acids. Trimming pared 6 bases from V and 0 bases from J, leaving 13 bases between. The CDR3 nucleotides read TGCAGTGCCCGACAGAGGGGGAGCACAGATACGCAGTATTTT. Translated, it gives CSARQRGSTDTQYF.

J is TRBJ1-6 and V is TRBV5-6; 7 bases line up with TRBD1. Germline CDR1 and CDR2: SGHDT and YYEEEE. This CDR3 contains 14 residues. The V gene end was trimmed by 4 bases and the J gene end by 10 bases; junction bases not matched to a gene: 8. In nucleotides, the CDR3 is TGTGCCAGCAGCCCCGACAGGGATCGATCACCCCTCCACTTT. Translated: CASSPDRDRSPLHF. Together with reference TRBV5-6 and TRBJ1-6, the CDR3 gives the full variable domain: DAGVTQSPTHLIKTRGQQVTLRCSPKSGHDTVSWYQQALGQGPQFIFQYYEEEERQRGNFPDRFSGHQFPNYSSELNVNALLLGDSALYLCASSPDRDRSPLHFGNGTRLTVT.

This clonotype was seen many times. V is TRBV12-3 or TRBV12-4 and J is TRBJ2-7; 8 nucleotides agree with TRBD1. The CDR3 covers 14 residues. Germline trimming cut 8 bases from V and 0 bases from J; bases unmatched to any gene: 6. As DNA, the CDR3 is TGTGCCAGCGTCGGACAGGGTTACTCCTACGAGCAGTACTTC. Protein product: CASVGQGYSYEQYF.

This clonotype was counted only a few times. J is TRBJ2-7 and V is TRBV4-1; D is undetermined. V lost 0 bases, J lost 3 bases, and 12 bases lay in between. The CDR3 spans 15 residues. The germline CDR1 and CDR2 sequences are MGHRA and YSYEKL. The CDR3 protein is CASSQDISANYEQYF. The CDR3 nucleotides read TGCGCCAGCAGCCAAGATATAAGCGCGAACTACGAGCAGTACTTC.

The rearrangement joins TRBV4-1 to TRBJ2-4, with 13 nucleotides matching TRBD2. The trim removed 4 bases at V and 1 base at J, leaving 4 bases unmatched. The CDR3 is 17 amino acids. Germline CDR1 MGHRA, CDR2 YSYEKL. Here the CDR3 DNA reads TGCGCCAGCAGCCCAGGACTAGCGGGGGAGGCCAAAAACATTCAGTACTTC. This sequence encodes CASSPGLAGEAKNIQYF.

This clonotype occurred a few times. The chain carries TRBV7-2 and TRBJ2-1; maybe TRBD2 (6 bases). The CDR3 runs 18 residues. The V gene lost 5 bases and the J gene lost 7 bases, with 27 bases spanning the gap. Germline CDR1 reads SGHTA; CDR2 reads FQGNSA. In nucleotides, the CDR3 is TGTGCCAGCAGCCCCCCCGGGGTAGGGACTTTTAGTAGGAATGAGCAGTTCTTC. This translates into CASSPPGVGTFSRNEQFF. Using reference TRBV7-2 and TRBJ2-1 for the parts outside the CDR3, the full variable domain is GAGVSQSPSNKVTEKGKDVELRCDPISGHTALYWYRQSLGQGLEFLIYFQGNSAPDKSGLPSDRFSAERTGGSVSTLTIQRTQQEDSAVYLCASSPPGVGTFSRNEQFFGPGTRLTVL.